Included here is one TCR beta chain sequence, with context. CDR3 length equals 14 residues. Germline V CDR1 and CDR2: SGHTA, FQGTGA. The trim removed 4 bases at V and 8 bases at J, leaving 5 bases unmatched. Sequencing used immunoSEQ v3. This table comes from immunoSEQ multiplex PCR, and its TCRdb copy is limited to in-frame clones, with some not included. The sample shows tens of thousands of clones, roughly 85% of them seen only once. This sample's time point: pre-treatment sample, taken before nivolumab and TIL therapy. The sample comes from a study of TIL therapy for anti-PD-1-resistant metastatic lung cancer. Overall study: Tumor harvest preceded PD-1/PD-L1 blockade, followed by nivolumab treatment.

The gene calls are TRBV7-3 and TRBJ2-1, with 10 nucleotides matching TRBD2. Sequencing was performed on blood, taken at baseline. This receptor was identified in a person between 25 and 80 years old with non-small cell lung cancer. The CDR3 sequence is CASSWGLANDEQFF. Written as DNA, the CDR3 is TGTGCCAGCAGCTGGGGACTAGCGAACGATGAGCAGTTCTTC.